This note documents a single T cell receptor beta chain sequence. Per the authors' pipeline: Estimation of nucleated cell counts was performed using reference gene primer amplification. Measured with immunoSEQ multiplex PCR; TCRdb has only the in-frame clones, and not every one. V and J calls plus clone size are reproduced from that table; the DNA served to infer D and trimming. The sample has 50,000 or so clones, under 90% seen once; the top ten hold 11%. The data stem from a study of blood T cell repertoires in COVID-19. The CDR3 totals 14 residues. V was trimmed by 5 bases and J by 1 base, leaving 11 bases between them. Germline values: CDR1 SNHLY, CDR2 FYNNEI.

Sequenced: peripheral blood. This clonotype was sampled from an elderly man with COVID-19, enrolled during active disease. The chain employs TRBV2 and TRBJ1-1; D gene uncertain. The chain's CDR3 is CASSIRGQNTEAFF. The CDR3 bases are TGTGCCAGCAGTATCCGAGGGCAGAACACTGAAGCTTTCTTT.